This entry lists 15 T cell receptor beta chains sequenced from one sample in a study of control samples from healthy donors and cancer patients. Sequenced by immunoSEQ multiplex PCR; TCRdb stores in-frame clones only, minus some. The sample has 90,000 to 110,000 clones, 75% to 95% seen once; the top ten hold 3.5% to 4.5%. Input material: blood. Receptors were obtained from a human donor in good health. The donor label of this sample is uncertain.

V and J are TRBV2 and TRBJ1-5; tentative D call: TRBD1 (6 bases). Germline V gene lookup returns CDR1 SNHLY and CDR2 FYNNEI. The length of the CDR3 is 13 residues. The V end lost 7 bases, the J end lost 7 bases, and 14 bases lay between the germline ends. CDR3 bases: TGTGCCAGCACGGGGGCCCAGACCCAGCCCCAGCATTTT. It specifies CASTGAQTQPQHF.

J is TRBJ1-1 and V is TRBV6-6; TRBD1 agrees at 11 bases. The CDR3 has 16 amino acids. Per the germline V gene, CDR1 is MNHNY and CDR2 is SVGAGI (reference sequence). Trimming at V came to 5 bases and at J to 2 bases, leaving 7 bases not matched to a gene. This CDR3 is CASSRGTGGFNTEAFF. CDR3 bases: TGTGCCAGCAGTCGAGGGACAGGGGGATTTAACACTGAAGCTTTCTTT.

The chain joins TRBV2 to TRBJ2-6, with D tentatively TRBD2 (6 bases). The CDR3 has 15 amino acids. Germline V gives CDR1 SNHLY, CDR2 FYNNEI. V lost 3 bases, J lost 2 bases, and 8 bases lay in between. The CDR3 is CASSERRAGANVLTF. The DNA of the CDR3 is TGTGCCAGCAGTGAGAGGAGGGCTGGGGCCAACGTCCTGACTTTC.

This chain links TRBV19 with TRBJ1-6, with D unresolved. V was shortened by 2 bases and J by 6 bases, with 11 bases between the two germline ends. CDR1 is LNHDA and CDR2 is SQIVND in the germline V gene (reference sequence). This CDR3 region has 15 residues. The CDR3 region has the DNA TGTGCCAGTAGTATAACCGGGGTGAGTAATTCACCCCTCCACTTT. Amino acids: CASSITGVSNSPLHF.

This chain links TRBV23-1 with TRBJ1-1; D remains unclear. TRBV23-1 belongs to the ORF category, with a function that is uncertain. The germline V and J ends were trimmed by 2 bases and 1 base, with 5 bases remaining between them. This CDR3 has 13 amino acids. Here the CDR3 reads CASSQDKNTEAFF. In DNA form, the CDR3 reads TGCGCCAGCAGTCAAGACAAGAACACTGAAGCTTTCTTT.

This sequence joins TRBV28 and TRBJ1-5; D is possibly TRBD1 (5 bases). Germline lookup yields CDR1 MDHEN and CDR2 SYDVKM. This CDR3 comprises 14 residues. V lost 6 bases, J lost 3 bases, and 12 bases lay in between. The CDR3 DNA is TGTGCCAGCAGCCTAGGGGCTGCCAATCAGCCCCAGCATTTT. This sequence encodes CASSLGAANQPQHF.

The chain combines TRBV5-4 with TRBJ2-1; 9 nucleotides line up with TRBD2. The germline V gene has CDR1 SGHNT and CDR2 YYREEE (reference sequence). The CDR3 has 16 amino acids. Trimming at V came to 0 bases and at J to 2 bases, leaving 3 bases not matched to a gene. The CDR3 is CASSLAAGGPYNEQFF. The CDR3 DNA reads TGTGCCAGCAGCTTGGCGGCGGGGGGGCCCTACAATGAGCAGTTCTTC. Complete variable domain (other parts from reference TRBV5-4 and TRBJ2-1): ETGVTQSPTHLIKTRGQQVTLRCSSQSGHNTVSWYQQALGQGPQFIFQYYREEENGRGNFPPRFSGLQFPNYSSELNVNALELDDSALYLCASSLAAGGPYNEQFFGPGTRLTVL.

The chain recombines TRBV18 with TRBJ1-1, with D possibly being TRBD1 (5 bases). This CDR3 spans 13 amino acids. CDR1 and CDR2 (germline): KGHSH, LQKENI. Trimming removed 3 bases from V and 10 bases from J, with 15 bases in between. In DNA, the CDR3 is TGTGCCAGCTCACCCCAAGGGGACCTTCGAGCTTTCTTT. Translation: CASSPQGDLRAFF.

Note on this clone: At one of its ends the junction is not consistent with the germline gene, which may arise from a read error. The chain couples TRBV2 to TRBJ1-4; no reliable D call. CDR1 SNHLY and CDR2 FYNNEI come from the germline V gene. The CDR3 extends over 15 amino acids. The CDR3 DNA follows: TGTGCCGGCAGAGAAGATCGGAGGGCTAATGAAAAACTGTTTTTT. Its protein product is CAGREDRRANEKLFF.

This chain joins TRBV15 and TRBJ1-4; the D is unclear. This CDR3 spans 13 amino acids. The V end was cut by 0 bases, the J end by 8 bases, with 7 bases between. In germline, CDR1 is LNHNV, CDR2 YYDKDF (reference sequence). The CDR3 DNA follows: TGTGCCACCAGCAGAGACGGAGGGGAAAAACTGTTTTTT. It specifies CATSRDGGEKLFF.

The chain joins TRBV13 to TRBJ2-4; D remains ambiguous. The V end was cut by 4 bases, the J end by 0 bases, with 7 bases between. This CDR3 has 14 amino acids. Germline V CDR1 and CDR2: PRHDT, FYEKMQ (reference sequence). The CDR3 loop is CASSSTVAKNIQYF. The CDR3 nucleotides read TGTGCCAGCAGCTCAACAGTAGCCAAAAACATTCAGTACTTC.

The chain is built from TRBV13 and TRBJ2-7; a weak D match, TRBD1 (6 bases). Germline V gene sequence: CDR1 PRHDT, CDR2 FYEKMQ (reference sequence). The CDR3 spans 14 residues. V was clipped by 5 bases and J by 2 bases, with 13 bases between them. CDR3 DNA: TGTGCCAGCAGCCCACGGGACACCGCCTACGAGCAGTACTTC. Translating it yields CASSPRDTAYEQYF.

The chain uses TRBV9 and TRBJ2-3; TRBD1 or TRBD2 may be the D gene (5 bases each). CDR1 is SGDLS and CDR2 is YYNGEE in the germline V gene. Between the trimmed V and J ends, which lost 5 bases and 4 bases, there was a span of 23 bases. This CDR3 is built from 17 residues. The CDR3 loop reads CASSYTRGSQGADTQYF. The CDR3 nucleotides are TGTGCCAGCAGTTACACTAGGGGTAGTCAAGGGGCAGATACGCAGTATTTT.

The V call is TRBV10-1, the J call TRBJ2-3; the D gene is possibly TRBD1 (6 bases). This CDR3 contains 13 residues. V lost 5 bases and J 3 bases, leaving 9 bases between the germline ends. The germline gives CDR1 WNHNN, CDR2 SYGVQD (reference sequence). CDR3 DNA sequence: TGCGCCAGCAGTCAAGGACAGACAGATACGCAGTATTTT. It encodes CASSQGQTDTQYF.

The chain carries TRBV15 and TRBJ1-6, with TRBD1 identical over 7 bases. Germline V gene sequence: CDR1 LNHNV, CDR2 YYDKDF (reference sequence). The CDR3 is made up of 15 amino acids. The trim removed 7 bases at V and 11 bases at J, leaving 14 bases unmatched. The CDR3 DNA reads as TGTGCCACCACTTGGACTAGACAGGGACAGACACCCCTCCACTTT. Translating it yields CATTWTRQGQTPLHF. Variable domain in full (rest from reference TRBV15 and TRBJ1-6): DAMVIQNPRYQVTQFGKPVTLSCSQTLNHNVMYWYQQKSSQAPKLLFHYYDKDFNNEADTPDNFQSRRPNTSFCFLDIRSPGLGDTAMYLCATTWTRQGQTPLHFGNGTRLTVT.